One sample yielded the 5 T cell receptor beta chains listed below, sequenced in a study of cytomegalovirus exposure and HLA in healthy donors. The PCR employed 60 Vbeta primers together with 13 Jbeta primers. Clones were read by immunoSEQ multiplex PCR, and TCRdb kept only the in-frame ones, dropping some. Among more than 95,000 clones, roughly three quarters were seen once, and the ten largest hold approximately 4.5%. Source material: PBMCs. The receptors originated from a young man in good health and CMV-seropositive.

V usage is TRBV15 and J usage is TRBJ1-5, with D perhaps TRBD1 (5 bases). The CDR3 runs 15 residues. V lost 3 bases and J lost 6, with 15 bases in between. Germline V gene sequence: CDR1 LNHNV, CDR2 YYDKDF (reference sequence). CDR3 coding DNA: TGTGCCACCAGCAGCGACAGTTGGGGGGGTCAGCCCCAGCATTTT. Its protein is CATSSDSWGGQPQHF.

CDR3 sequence reads: CATSILGQGSNQPQHF. The CDR3 bases are TGTGCCACCAGCATTCTGGGGCAGGGAAGCAATCAGCCCCAGCATTTT. The chain employs TRBV15 and TRBJ1-5, with D perhaps matching TRBD1 (5 bases). Germline V gives CDR1 LNHNV, CDR2 YYDKDF (reference sequence). The CDR3 contains 16 residues. Trimming took 4 bases from V and 1 from J, leaving 14 bases between them.

Only a few counts were recorded for this clone. V and J are TRBV6-1 and TRBJ1-3; the D gene is possibly TRBD1 (5 bases). The CDR3 has 14 amino acids. Trimming stripped 4 bases from V and 4 bases from J, with 11 bases between. Germline V lookup: CDR1 MNHNS, CDR2 SASEGT. The CDR3 spells CASSGGTQGNTIYF. The DNA for the CDR3 is TGTGCCAGCAGTGGGGGGACTCAGGGAAACACCATATATTTT.

This clone has only one observation. V is TRBV9 and J is TRBJ1-2; weak D call: TRBD1 (5 bases). The CDR3 length is 16 residues. Germline CDR1 reads SGDLS; CDR2 reads YYNGEE. V was cut by 0 bases and J by 4 bases, with 16 bases left in between. The CDR3 DNA reads TGTGCCAGCAGCGTAGCCCCGGTACGAACAGGCTATGGCTACACCTTC. Protein sequence: CASSVAPVRTGYGYTF.

This clone was detected only a few times. Other DNA sequences in this specimen translate into the identical CDR3. The chain carries TRBV19 and TRBJ2-1; possibly TRBD2 for D (5 bases). This CDR3 comprises 13 residues. Trimming removed 6 bases from V and 4 bases from J, with 10 bases in between. Germline CDR1 and CDR2: LNHDA and SQIVND (reference sequence). In DNA form, the CDR3 reads TGTGCCAGTAGGGGTCGGGGTTACAATGAGCAGTTCTTC. Protein: CASRGRGYNEQFF.